This T cell receptor beta chain was identified during a study of control samples from healthy donors and cancer patients. TCRdb's table, derived via immunoSEQ multiplex PCR, lists solely in-frame clones and lacks some. Among 98,000 or so clones, approximately 84% were seen once, and the ten largest hold around 6.6%. The CDR3 is 14 amino acids. In germline, CDR1 is SGHTS, CDR2 YDEGEE. Trimming took 6 bases from V and 7 from J; bases not matched to a gene: 12. This TCR came from a young man in good health. The sequenced sample consisted of blood. V gene TRBV5-8 combines with J gene TRBJ1-2, with 7 positions matching TRBD1. The CDR3 here is CASTPGQSISGYTF. The CDR3, as DNA: TGTGCCAGCACCCCGGGACAGAGCATTAGTGGCTACACCTTC.